The rows below give T cell receptor beta chains drawn from one sample of a study of blood T cells in healthy people across ages. MiXCR, run by TCRdb on the 5' RACE reads, gives a single entry per CDR3 protein. The sample lists fewer than 1.5 million distinct CDR3 sequences; 42% were seen once. The sample taken for sequencing was blood. The receptors derive from a young woman in good health. CDR3s include the opening cysteine and the closing phenylalanine or tryptophan. The order of the fields is V gene, CDR3 length, J gene, CDR3 protein.

v_call: TRBV12-3/TRBV12-4; cdr3_length: 14; j_call: TRBJ1-2; cdr3_aa: CASTSLTGIDDYTF
v_call: TRBV11-2; cdr3_length: 15; j_call: TRBJ1-1; cdr3_aa: CASSLDLGGQAEAFF
v_call: TRBV24-1; cdr3_length: 21; j_call: TRBJ2-3; cdr3_aa: CATSDPPAGLAGEASTDTQYF
v_call: TRBV6-5; cdr3_length: 15; j_call: TRBJ2-1; cdr3_aa: CASSYGTGGRDEQFF
v_call: TRBV3-1; cdr3_length: 15; j_call: TRBJ1-1; cdr3_aa: CASSQFGAMNTEAFF
v_call: TRBV9; cdr3_length: 15; j_call: TRBJ1-1; cdr3_aa: CASSGWGSGNTEAFF
v_call: TRBV6-5; cdr3_length: 14; j_call: TRBJ2-7; cdr3_aa: CAGSPGQIGYEQYF
v_call: TRBV4-1; cdr3_length: 15; j_call: TRBJ1-2; cdr3_aa: CASSQQGQTNYGYTF
v_call: TRBV12-3/TRBV12-4; cdr3_length: 16; j_call: TRBJ1-6; cdr3_aa: CASTPRVASYNSPLHF
v_call: TRBV10-3; cdr3_length: 13; j_call: TRBJ2-3; cdr3_aa: CAISGPPGDTQYF
v_call: TRBV20-1; cdr3_length: 13; j_call: TRBJ2-2; cdr3_aa: CSLRTTNTGELFF
v_call: TRBV25-1; cdr3_length: 14; j_call: TRBJ2-5; cdr3_aa: CASSEWGNKETQYF
v_call: TRBV7-2; cdr3_length: 13; j_call: TRBJ1-2; cdr3_aa: CASSLDRDGGYTF
v_call: TRBV3-1; cdr3_length: 16; j_call: TRBJ1-4; cdr3_aa: CASSRGTLGTNEKLFF
v_call: TRBV28; cdr3_length: 16; j_call: TRBJ2-1; cdr3_aa: CASSSGPAGGFDEQFF
v_call: TRBV6-5; cdr3_length: 14; j_call: TRBJ1-6; cdr3_aa: CASSPGTIGSPLHF
v_call: TRBV5-1; cdr3_length: 17; j_call: TRBJ2-2; cdr3_aa: CASSTGALSRDTGELFF
v_call: TRBV5-1; cdr3_length: 14; j_call: TRBJ2-1; cdr3_aa: CASASEGAGETQFF
v_call: TRBV29-1; cdr3_length: 12; j_call: TRBJ1-1; cdr3_aa: CSGGQQNTEAFF
v_call: TRBV7-9; cdr3_length: 14; j_call: TRBJ2-5; cdr3_aa: CASSLVRKQETQYF
v_call: TRBV20-1; cdr3_length: 15; j_call: TRBJ2-7; cdr3_aa: CSAHVSGRLDYEQYF
v_call: TRBV6-5; cdr3_length: 14; j_call: TRBJ2-7; cdr3_aa: CASSLKTGGYEQYF
v_call: TRBV3-1; cdr3_length: 18; j_call: TRBJ2-2; cdr3_aa: CASSQDRWREGHTGELFF
v_call: TRBV3-1; cdr3_length: 13; j_call: TRBJ2-3; cdr3_aa: CAVRAGSTDTQYF
v_call: TRBV25-1; cdr3_length: 19; j_call: TRBJ1-2; cdr3_aa: CASSETWEQTQPKSYGYTF
v_call: TRBV7-9; cdr3_length: 15; j_call: TRBJ1-2; cdr3_aa: CASSSWTGEDYGYTF
v_call: TRBV13; cdr3_length: 15; j_call: TRBJ1-6; cdr3_aa: CASSLWEESGSPLHF
v_call: TRBV12-3/TRBV12-4; cdr3_length: 14; j_call: TRBJ2-7; cdr3_aa: CASKRSGGLYEQYF
v_call: TRBV12-3/TRBV12-4; cdr3_length: 13; j_call: TRBJ2-7; cdr3_aa: CASSRGPRVEQYF